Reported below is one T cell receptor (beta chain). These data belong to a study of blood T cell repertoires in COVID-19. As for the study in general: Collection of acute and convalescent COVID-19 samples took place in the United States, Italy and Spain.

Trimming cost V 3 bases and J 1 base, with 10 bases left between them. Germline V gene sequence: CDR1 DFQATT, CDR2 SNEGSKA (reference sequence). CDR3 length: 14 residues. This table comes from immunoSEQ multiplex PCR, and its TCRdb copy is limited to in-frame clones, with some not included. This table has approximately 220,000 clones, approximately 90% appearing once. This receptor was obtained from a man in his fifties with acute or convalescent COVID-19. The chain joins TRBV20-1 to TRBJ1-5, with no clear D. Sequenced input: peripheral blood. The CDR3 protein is CSASVGRSNQPQHF. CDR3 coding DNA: TGCAGTGCTAGTGTTGGCAGAAGCAATCAGCCCCAGCATTTT.